A selection of T cell receptor beta chains follows, all from one sample in a study of response to subunit inactivated influenza vaccine. TCRdb reanalysed the RT-PCR reads using MiXCR and keeps one entry per CDR3 protein. The table has more than 450,000 distinct CDR3 sequences, around 10% seen once. The data were also submitted as part of a second study, on T cells expressing NK-cell markers.

The sequences come from PBMCs from blood, collected on the day of vaccination. These receptors were obtained from a man in his fifties who received an inactivated influenza vaccine. Each CDR3 is given with its conserved first and last residue. A D gene is named only where the DNA matches it firmly. Some rows mark clone size as missing; the rest say once, few, many or name a class of expanded clone.

J gene: TRBJ1-1
clone size: -
D gene: TRBD1
V gene: TRBV6-5
CDR3 DNA: TGTGCCAGCAGTTACTACAGGGGCCCTGAAGCTTTCTTT
CDR3 protein: CASSYYRGPEAFF

J gene: TRBJ1-5
clone size: few
D gene: -
V gene: TRBV20-1
CDR3 DNA: TGCAGTGCTAGAGATGCGGGGGGCGCGGACAATCAGCCCCAGCATTTT
CDR3 protein: CSARDAGGADNQPQHF

J gene: TRBJ2-3
clone size: -
D gene: TRBD2
V gene: TRBV19
CDR3 DNA: TGTGCCAGCGGGACTAGCGGAAGCACAGATACGCAGTATTTT
CDR3 protein: CASGTSGSTDTQYF

J gene: TRBJ2-7
clone size: few
D gene: -
V gene: TRBV5-5
CDR3 DNA: TGTGCCAGCAGCTTGGGAACGAACAGCTACGAGCAGTACTTC
CDR3 protein: CASSLGTNSYEQYF

J gene: TRBJ2-2
clone size: few
D gene: TRBD1
V gene: TRBV6-2/TRBV6-3
CDR3 DNA: TGTGCCAGCAGTCCCGGGACAGAAGGCACCGGGGAGCTGTTTTTT
CDR3 protein: CASSPGTEGTGELFF

J gene: TRBJ2-7
clone size: once
D gene: TRBD2
V gene: TRBV27
CDR3 DNA: TGTGCCAGCAGTTTACGGCGGGAGTGGGAGCAGTACTTC
CDR3 protein: CASSLRREWEQYF

J gene: TRBJ2-2
clone size: few
D gene: -
V gene: TRBV4-3
CDR3 DNA: TGCGCCAGCAGCCAAGTCTCTACAGGGACCGGGGAGCTGTTTTTT
CDR3 protein: CASSQVSTGTGELFF

J gene: TRBJ1-3
clone size: few
D gene: -
V gene: TRBV7-2
CDR3 DNA: TGTGCCAGCAGCTTAGAACTTCGCTCTGGAAACACCATATATTTT
CDR3 protein: CASSLELRSGNTIYF

J gene: TRBJ2-1
clone size: few
D gene: TRBD2
V gene: TRBV5-1
CDR3 DNA: TGCGCCAGCAGCTTGGGGACTAGCGGGGTAAGCTCCTACAATGAGCAGTTCTTC
CDR3 protein: CASSLGTSGVSSYNEQFF

J gene: TRBJ1-5
clone size: few
D gene: -
V gene: TRBV4-1
CDR3 DNA: TGCGCCAGCAGCCAAGATGGGGTAGGTCAGCCCCAGCATTTT
CDR3 protein: CASSQDGVGQPQHF